Listed below are T cell receptor beta chains from one sample, sequenced in a study of blood T cell repertoires in COVID-19. Only in-frame clones appear in the TCRdb table, and some are missing; sequencing was by immunoSEQ multiplex PCR. The sample includes hundreds of thousands of clones, about 94% of them seen just once. The material sequenced was peripheral blood. The source is a man between 60 and 75 years old with COVID-19, enrolled during active disease. CDR3s include the opening cysteine and the closing phenylalanine or tryptophan. Each record gives: V gene, D gene, clone size, J gene, CDR3 DNA, CDR3 protein. D genes are given only for firm matches. Some rows mark clone size as missing; the rest say once, few, many or name a class of expanded clone.

TRBV19,TRBD1,.,TRBJ1-5,TGTGCCAGTAGTTCAAGGGACAGGAGACTGAATCAGCCCCAGCATTTT,CASSSRDRRLNQPQHF
TRBV30,TRBD1,.,TRBJ1-6,TGTGCCTGGAGTGCCCAGACAGGGGTAGGCAATTCACCCCTCCACTTT,CAWSAQTGVGNSPLHF
TRBV28,TRBD1,.,TRBJ2-7,TGTGCCAGCAAGGTCCAGGGGGCCTACGAGCAGTACTTC,CASKVQGAYEQYF
TRBV10-3,TRBD2,.,TRBJ2-7,TGTGCCATCAGTGGGGGACTAGCGGGGGGACACTCCTACGAGCAGTACTTC,CAISGGLAGGHSYEQYF
TRBV3-1/TRBV3-2,TRBD1,.,TRBJ2-2,TGTGCCAGCAAGCACAGGGGGCCGGACACCGGGGAGCTGTTTTTT,CASKHRGPDTGELFF
TRBV15,.,.,TRBJ1-2,TGTGCCACCAGGCGGGGGACATCGGGCTATGGCTACACCTTC,CATRRGTSGYGYTF
TRBV3-1/TRBV3-2,TRBD1,.,TRBJ1-1,TGTGCCAGCAGCCAAAGAACCGGGACAGTGAACACTGAAGCTTTCTTT,CASSQRTGTVNTEAFF
TRBV6-5,.,once,TRBJ1-2,TGTGCCAGCAGTCCCACCGGGACATATGGCTACACCTTC,CASSPTGTYGYTF
TRBV4-2,TRBD2,.,TRBJ2-1,TGTGCCAGCAGCCAAGCCGGGGCTAGCGGAAACAATGAGCAGTTCTTC,CASSQAGASGNNEQFF
TRBV19,.,.,TRBJ2-7,TGTGCCAGTAGTACCGGTCCGATCTACGAGCAGTACTTC,CASSTGPIYEQYF
TRBV27,.,.,TRBJ1-2,TGTGCCACCCTCGGTCGTGGGCTGGTAGGCGGCTACACCTTC,CATLGRGLVGGYTF
TRBV2,TRBD2,.,TRBJ2-1,TGTGCCAGCAGGGAACTAGCGGGGGACCTCAATGAGCAGTTCTTC,CASRELAGDLNEQFF
TRBV3-1/TRBV3-2,TRBD2,.,TRBJ2-3,TGTGCCAGCAGCCAAGGGGTAGCGGGAGAATATACGCAGTATTTT,CASSQGVAGEYTQYF
TRBV27,TRBD2,.,TRBJ2-1,TGTGCCAGCAGTCTCTTCGGGGGTTCTAGCGGGAGGTCTAAAAATGAGCAGTTCTTC,CASSLFGGSSGRSKNEQFF
TRBV21-1,.,.,TRBJ1-3,TGTGCCAGCAGCAAAGGTCAGGGGACGGCCTGCTCTGGAAACACCATATATTTT,CASSKGQGTACSGNTIYF
TRBV12-3/TRBV12-4,.,.,TRBJ1-2,TGTGCCAGCAGACCCTCAGGGGCCTATGGCTACACCTTC,CASRPSGAYGYTF
TRBV7-9,.,.,TRBJ1-2,TGTGCCAGCTCCGGAGTCACTTCCTATGGCTACACCTTC,CASSGVTSYGYTF
TRBV5-4,TRBD1,.,TRBJ1-1,TGTGCCAGCAGCTGGTGGCTAGGCAGGGGGGACACTGAAGCTTTCTTT,CASSWWLGRGDTEAFF
TRBV2,TRBD2,.,TRBJ2-3,TGTGCCAGCAGTGATCTCAGGGCTAGCGGGGGGGCAGATACGCAGTATTTT,CASSDLRASGGADTQYF
TRBV5-1,.,.,TRBJ2-7,TGCGCCAGCAGCTTGGAATGGAGCTCCTACGAGCAGTACTTC,CASSLEWSSYEQYF
TRBV6-6,.,few,TRBJ2-1,TGTGCCAGCAGTTACGAGCCCGGGAGAACCTACAATGAGCAGTTCTTC,CASSYEPGRTYNEQFF
TRBV7-2,.,.,TRBJ2-7,TGTGCCAGCAGCTTAATATGGGAAAGCGGCGAGCAGTACTTC,CASSLIWESGEQYF